A single sample is the source of the 20 T cell receptor beta chains below, sequenced in a study of metastatic and nonmetastatic thyroid tumors. Thyroid surgery took place with no prior treatment in any patient. TCRdb re-called the PCR reads with MiXCR. The sample yields over 65,000 clones, 9.5% to 15% seen once. The sequencing input was tumor tissue. The receptors shown here come from a female donor with papillary thyroid cancer or a benign thyroid nodule (not recorded which). Some clones in this sample may be carry-over from other donors' samples.

In this sample, this clone turned up many times. V gene TRBV20-1 combines with J gene TRBJ2-1; 7 bases are a match to TRBD1. Germline lookup yields CDR1 DFQATT and CDR2 SNEGSKA (reference sequence). The CDR3 covers 15 residues. The V segment lost 0 bases and the J segment 3 bases; nucleotides outside the gene matches: 5. CDR3 DNA sequence: TGCAGTGCTAGAGATCAAGGACAGGTCTACAATGAGCAGTTCTTC. Encoded protein: CSARDQGQVYNEQFF.

This clone was found many times. This sequence joins TRBV20-1 and TRBJ2-3; the D is unclear. Germline CDR1 and CDR2: DFQATT and SNEGSKA (reference sequence). This CDR3 contains 12 residues. The ends were cut back, 3 bases at V and 2 bases at J, with 6 bases in the middle. The CDR3 nucleotides read TGCAGTGCTAGTCTCGACACAGATACGCAGTATTTT. Protein sequence: CSASLDTDTQYF.

This clone has ten or more counts. This chain uses TRBV14 with TRBJ2-4; 10 bases line up with TRBD1. Germline V gene data show CDR1 as SGHDN and CDR2 as FVKESK. The V segment lost 3 bases and the J segment 1 base; nucleotides outside the gene matches: 18. This CDR3 comprises 21 residues. CDR3 nucleotide sequence: TGTGCCAGCAGCCAGGACTTTTCCGGGACAGGGGATAGGGAGGCCAAAAACATTCAGTACTTC. Translation: CASSQDFSGTGDREAKNIQYF.

On this clone itself: Since a much larger clone is just one base distant, this may be a read error. This chain connects TRBV11-1 to TRBJ2-1; 9 bases align to TRBD2. The germline V gene encodes CDR1 SGHAT and CDR2 FQDESV (reference sequence). Trimming cost V 2 bases and J 9 bases; bases outside gene matches: 17. The CDR3 is 18 amino acids. The CDR3 coding sequence is TGTGCCAGCAGCTTAAGTATGGGGTTTAGCGGGAGCATCGGTGAGCAGTTCTTC. Translated, it gives CASSLSMGFSGSIGEQFF.

This clone has only a few counts. A much more abundant neighbour one base away suggests this may be a read error. The J gene is TRBJ2-5, the V gene TRBV20-1; 9 bases line up with TRBD2. The CDR3 totals 13 residues. Germline-derived CDR1 and CDR2 are DFQATT and SNEGSKA (reference sequence). The CDR3 coding sequence is TGCAGTGCTTGGCGGGAGGGAGGGGAGACCAAGTACTTC. It codes for CSAWREGGETKYF.

This clone turned up a few times. Possible read error: a much larger clone is one base away. DNA of the CDR3: TGTGCCAGCAGCTTCCCTACTAGCGGGACTAGCACAGATATGCAGTATTTT. Translating it yields CASSFPTSGTSTDMQYF. This sequence joins TRBV7-8 and TRBJ2-3; 10 bases match TRBD2. CDR1 is SGHVS, CDR2 FQNEAQ, per germline. The CDR3 covers 17 residues. Full variable domain (outside the CDR3, taken from reference TRBV7-8 and TRBJ2-3): GAGVSQSPRYKVAKRGQDVALRCDPISGHVSLFWYQQALGQGPEFLTYFQNEAQLDKSGLPSDRFFAERPEGSVSTLKIQRTQQEDSAVYLCASSFPTSGTSTDMQYFGPGTRLTVL.

Concerning this clone itself: This CDR3 fails to terminate in the conserved phenylalanine or tryptophan, so it likely reflects a read error. This rearrangement joins TRBV28 to TRBJ1-2; D is ambiguous. Between the trimmed V and J ends, which lost 7 bases and 2 bases, there was a span of 14 bases. Germline loops: CDR1 MDHEN, CDR2 SYDVKM. CDR3 length: 14 residues. CDR3 protein: CASTPPDMNYGYTI. The CDR3 nucleotides are TGTGCCAGCACTCCCCCAGACATGAACTATGGCTACACCATC.

This clone was counted a few times. One end of the junction is discordant with germline, which a read error may explain. The J gene is TRBJ2-3, the V gene TRBV7-8; D is tentatively TRBD1 or TRBD2 (5 bases each). The CDR3 spans 13 residues. Germline CDR1 is SGHVS and CDR2 is FQNEAQ. CDR3 loop: CASSFPSTGTQYF. The CDR3 DNA reads as TGTGCCAGCAGCTTCCCTAGCACAGGTACGCAGTATTTT. Complete variable domain (other parts from reference TRBV7-8 and TRBJ2-3): GAGVSQSPRYKVAKRGQDVALRCDPISGHVSLFWYQQALGQGPEFLTYFQNEAQLDKSGLPSDRFFAERPEGSVSTLKIQRTQQEDSAVYLCASSFPSTGTQYFGPGTRLTVL.

A remark on this clone: A much bigger clone sits one base away, suggesting this may be a read error. The chain is built from TRBV9 and TRBJ1-4, with 7 bases lining up with TRBD1. Per the germline V gene, CDR1 is SGDLS and CDR2 is YYNGEE. This CDR3 has 15 amino acids. The CDR3 nucleotides read TGTGCCAGCAGCTTTCGGACAGGAAACAATGAAAAACTGGTTTTT. Protein sequence: CASSFRTGNNEKLVF.

Worth noting for this clone: A read error is possible here, since a much larger clone lies one base away. Other DNA sequences in the same sample also yield this CDR3. The V call is TRBV11-3, the J call TRBJ1-2; D is ambiguous. The CDR3 sequence is 13 residues long. The V gene's germline CDR1 is SGHNT and CDR2 YENEEA. The chain's CDR3 is CASSFFWSDGYTF. CDR3 DNA: TGTGCTAGCAGCTTTTTTTGGTCAGATGGCTACACCTTC.

The sample holds a few counts of this clone. Possible read error: a much larger clone is one base away. The chain employs TRBV10-3 and TRBJ2-3; TRBD2 agrees at 7 bases. Germline V gene data show CDR1 as ENHRY and CDR2 as SYGVKD. The CDR3 is 16 residues long. V lost 7 bases and J lost 5; bases outside the gene matches: 15. The CDR3 region has the DNA TGTGCCATCATGTCTAGCGGAGGCCCGGGGGAAGATACGCAGTATTTT. It is translated as CAIMSSGGPGEDTQYF.

In this sample, this clone turned up many times. Other DNA sequences in the same sample also yield this CDR3. This rearrangement joins TRBV11-3 to TRBJ2-3; maybe TRBD2 (6 bases). The germline V and J ends were trimmed by 5 bases and 2 bases, with 14 bases remaining between them. The CDR3 totals 15 residues. CDR1 and CDR2 from the germline V gene are SGHNT and YENEEA. The CDR3 is CASSGEDFYTDTQYF. CDR3 sequence (DNA): TGTGCCAGCAGCGGGGAGGATTTTTACACAGATACGCAGTATTTT.

This clone has a count of ten or more. The chain recombines TRBV2 with TRBJ1-1; D might be TRBD1 (6 bases). Germline V lookup: CDR1 SNHLY, CDR2 FYNNEI. The V and J ends lost 6 bases and 3 bases respectively, with 14 bases between them. The CDR3 length is 14 residues. The CDR3 nucleotides are TGTGCCAGCAGGGCAGGGGTGGCGTACACTGAAGCTTTCTTT. Translated: CASRAGVAYTEAFF.

This clone has ten or more counts. Here the CDR3 DNA reads TGCGCCAGCAGCTTACGGGGTCTCGATGGCTACACCTTC. This sequence encodes CASSLRGLDGYTF. The chain joins TRBV5-1 to TRBJ1-2; D call uncertain. V was clipped by 2 bases and J by 6 bases, with 11 bases between them. Germline CDR1 reads SGHRS; CDR2 reads YFSETQ. The CDR3 sequence is 13 residues long.

Comments on this clone: This clone may be a read error of a much larger clone one base away. CDR3 nucleotide sequence: TGTGCCAGCAGTTTAACGAAGGGTCAGCCCAAGCATTTT. Translating gives CASSLTKGQPKHF. This chain joins TRBV14 and TRBJ1-5, with D uncertain. There are 13 residues in the CDR3. CDR1 is SGHDN and CDR2 is FVKESK in the germline V gene.

This clone was found many times. The chain links TRBV5-1 to TRBJ2-3; D remains ambiguous. Trimming shortened V by 0 bases and J by 4 bases, and 9 bases separated the two germline ends. Germline V lookup: CDR1 SGHRS, CDR2 YFSETQ. The CDR3 sequence is 14 residues long. CDR3 in amino acids: CASSLETPSDTQYF. The CDR3 DNA reads TGCGCCAGCAGCTTGGAGACTCCCTCAGATACGCAGTATTTT.

This clone was detected ten times or more. Within the sample, other DNA sequences also encode this same CDR3. The chain couples TRBV27 to TRBJ1-5; TRBD1 matches at 7 bases. The CDR3 has 14 residues. The germline V gene has CDR1 MNHEY and CDR2 SMNVEV (reference sequence). V trimming: 7 bases; J trimming: 4 bases; junction bases outside the gene matches: 7. CDR3 bases: TGTGCCAGCACCCTCAACAGGGGAAATCAGCCCCAGCATTTT. Residues: CASTLNRGNQPQHF.

The sample holds many counts of this clone. CDR3 coding DNA: TGTGCCAGTACCCCGGGCCGTATCTATAATTCACCCCTCCACTTT. As protein: CASTPGRIYNSPLHF. The rearrangement uses TRBV19 and TRBJ1-6; no reliable D call. The V gene lost 7 bases and the J gene lost 3 bases, with 13 bases spanning the gap. From germline, CDR1 is LNHDA and CDR2 SQIVND (reference sequence). The CDR3 has 15 amino acids.

In its sample, this clone was seen many times. The chain links TRBV5-1 to TRBJ2-7; 9 nucleotides agree with TRBD1. J lost 9 bases, V lost 5 bases, and 21 bases had no gene match. CDR3 length: 17 residues. The germline V gene has CDR1 SGHRS and CDR2 YFSETQ. The CDR3 here is CASSTTPTGTGFRVQYF. The CDR3 nucleotides are TGCGCCAGCAGTACAACCCCAACCGGGACAGGGTTTCGGGTGCAGTACTTC.

A note on this clone: A much more abundant neighbour one base away suggests this may be a read error. Distinct nucleotide sequences in the sample also encode this CDR3. CDR3 sequence (DNA): TGTGCCAGCTCACCGGACAGGGGACGAACCGGGGAGCTGTTTTTT. Residues: CASSPDRGRTGELFF. The V gene is TRBV18, the J gene TRBJ2-2; 9 bases agree with TRBD1. With V trimmed by 3 bases and J by 5 bases, 4 bases remained unmatched. CDR3 length: 15 residues. Germline CDR1 KGHSH, CDR2 LQKENI.